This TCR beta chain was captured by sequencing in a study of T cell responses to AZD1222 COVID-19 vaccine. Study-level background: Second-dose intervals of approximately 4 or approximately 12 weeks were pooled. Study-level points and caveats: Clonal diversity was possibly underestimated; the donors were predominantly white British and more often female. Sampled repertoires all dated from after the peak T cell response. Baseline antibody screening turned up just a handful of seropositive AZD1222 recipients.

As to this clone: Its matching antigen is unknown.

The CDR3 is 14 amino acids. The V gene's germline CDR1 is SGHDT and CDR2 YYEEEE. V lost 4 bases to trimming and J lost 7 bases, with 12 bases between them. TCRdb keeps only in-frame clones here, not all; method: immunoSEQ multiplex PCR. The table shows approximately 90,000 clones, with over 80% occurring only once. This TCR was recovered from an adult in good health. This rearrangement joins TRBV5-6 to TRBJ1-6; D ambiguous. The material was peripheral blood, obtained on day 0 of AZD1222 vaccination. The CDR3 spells CASSLGRTNSPLHF. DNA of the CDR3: TGTGCCAGCAGCCTCGGACGGACCAATTCACCCCTCCACTTT.